One and the same sample provided the 24 T cell receptor beta chains below, sequenced in a study of Ad26.COV2.S vaccination and SARS-CoV-2 variants. Sequencing used immunoSEQ multiplex PCR; TCRdb keeps in-frame clones, though not all of them. Among roughly 380,000 clones listed, about 91% were seen once. This specimen was peripheral blood, taken after recovery from COVID-19. Receptor source: a human donor who had recovered from COVID-19.

This chain joins TRBV2 and TRBJ2-5; D possibly corresponds to TRBD1 (6 bases). CDR1 is SNHLY and CDR2 is FYNNEI in the germline V gene. V lost 0 bases and J lost 5, with 10 bases in between. The CDR3 is 14 amino acids. CDR3 loop: CASSEASGAETQYF. The DNA for the CDR3 is TGTGCCAGCAGTGAAGCTTCAGGGGCCGAGACCCAGTACTTC.

The rearrangement uses TRBV11-2 and TRBJ1-3, with 8 bases matching TRBD1. Germline V lookup: CDR1 SGHAT, CDR2 FQNNGV. The ends lost 3 bases at V and 4 bases at J; junction bases unmatched: 5. CDR3 size: 15 residues. CDR3 in amino acids: CASSFGQGAGNTIYF. The DNA of the CDR3 is TGTGCCAGCAGCTTTGGGCAGGGGGCCGGAAACACCATATATTTT.

V gene TRBV5-1 combines with J gene TRBJ2-1, with no clear D. V lost 4 bases and J lost 5, with 7 bases in between. This CDR3 comprises 12 residues. The germline gives CDR1 SGHRS, CDR2 YFSETQ. CDR3 nucleotides: TGCGCCAGCAGCCGGCCCGACAATGAGCAGTTCTTC. Its protein is CASSRPDNEQFF.

The chain recombines TRBV5-1 with TRBJ2-1; 13 nucleotides line up with TRBD2. CDR1 SGHRS and CDR2 YFSETQ come from the germline V gene. This CDR3 comprises 14 residues. V dropped 4 bases and J dropped 8; count of bases not matched to a gene: 3. The CDR3 is CASSPGTSGDEQFF. The DNA for the CDR3 is TGCGCCAGCAGCCCCGGGACTAGCGGGGATGAGCAGTTCTTC.

V usage is TRBV15 and J usage is TRBJ1-5; D call uncertain. The CDR3 spans 16 residues. Germline loops: CDR1 LNHNV, CDR2 YYDKDF (reference sequence). Trimming pared 3 bases from V and 1 base from J, leaving 13 bases between. The CDR3 is CATSRGVRESNQPQHF. The CDR3 bases are TGTGCCACCAGCAGGGGAGTGAGGGAGAGCAATCAGCCCCAGCATTTT.

The rearrangement links TRBV6-6 to TRBJ1-4; D may be TRBD1 (5 bases). The CDR3 contains 15 residues. The V gene's germline CDR1 is MNHNY and CDR2 SVGAGI (reference sequence). The germline V and J ends were trimmed by 6 bases and 4 bases, with 15 bases remaining between them. The CDR3: CASRGLTEVNEKLFF. The CDR3 bases are TGTGCCAGCAGGGGACTGACAGAAGTTAATGAAAAACTGTTTTTT.

The J gene is TRBJ2-2, the V gene TRBV4-1, with TRBD1 matching over 11 bases. The CDR3 extends over 17 amino acids. CDR1 and CDR2 (germline): MGHRA, YSYEKL. The J segment lost 6 bases and the V segment lost 4 bases, leaving 10 bases of the junction unmatched. The DNA of the CDR3 is TGCGCCAGCAGCCTTTACCGGGACAGGGGGAAATCCGGGGAGCTGTTTTTT. This translates into CASSLYRDRGKSGELFF.

The CDR3 bases are TGTGCCAGTAGTCCCGGACCTCGGCGCTATGGCTACACCTTC. Amino acid sequence: CASSPGPRRYGYTF. The chain employs TRBV19 and TRBJ1-2; no clear D. Germline lookup yields CDR1 LNHDA and CDR2 SQIVND (reference sequence). Trimming cost V 5 bases and J 4 bases, with 14 bases left between them. This CDR3 is built from 14 residues.

The chain couples TRBV9 to TRBJ2-4; no reliable D call. The V and J ends lost 3 bases and 8 bases respectively, with 12 bases between them. There are 13 residues in the CDR3. CDR1 and CDR2 from the germline V gene are SGDLS and YYNGEE. CDR3 DNA sequence: TGTGCCAGCAGCGATGTCGATGGGGACATTCAGTACTTC. Translating gives CASSDVDGDIQYF.

The rearrangement joins TRBV14 to TRBJ1-2; a possible D gene is TRBD1 (6 bases). Germline V gene lookup returns CDR1 SGHDN and CDR2 FVKESK. The CDR3 totals 13 residues. Trimming removed 4 bases from V and 6 bases from J, with 12 bases in between. CDR3 sequence reads: CASSRTNRDGYTF. DNA of the CDR3: TGTGCCAGCAGCCGAACGAACAGGGATGGCTACACCTTC.

The chain links TRBV7-9 to TRBJ2-7, with 12 bases aligning to TRBD2. CDR3 length: 15 amino acids. From germline, CDR1 is SEHNR and CDR2 FQNEAQ (reference sequence). With V trimmed by 3 bases and J by 4 bases, 4 bases remained unmatched. The CDR3 sequence: CASSFWTSGVYEQYF. DNA for the CDR3: TGTGCCAGCAGCTTTTGGACTAGCGGGGTGTACGAGCAGTACTTC.

This chain connects TRBV9 to TRBJ1-1, with a tentative D call TRBD1 (6 bases). Trimming cost V 3 bases and J 2 bases, with 11 bases left between them. Germline lookup yields CDR1 SGDLS and CDR2 YYNGEE. The CDR3 is 14 amino acids. This chain's CDR3 is CASSADRGNTEAFF. The CDR3 DNA follows: TGTGCCAGCAGCGCGGACAGAGGAAACACTGAAGCTTTCTTT.

V and J are TRBV14 and TRBJ1-2; no clear D. The length of the CDR3 is 13 residues. CDR1 and CDR2 from the germline V gene are SGHDN and FVKESK. With 4 bases removed from V and 4 bases from J, the gap between germline ends came to 10 bases. CDR3 in amino acids: CASSPGRAYGYTF. CDR3 nucleotides: TGTGCCAGCAGCCCCGGGAGAGCCTATGGCTACACCTTC. The full variable domain, completed using reference TRBV14 and TRBJ1-2, is EAGVTQFPSHSVIEKGQTVTLRCDPISGHDNLYWYRRVMGKEIKFLLHFVKESKQDESGMPNNRFLAERTGGTYSTLKVQPAELEDSGVYFCASSPGRAYGYTFGSGTRLTVV.

The V gene is TRBV5-4, the J gene TRBJ2-1; tentative D call: TRBD2 (6 bases). Germline loops: CDR1 SGHNT, CDR2 YYREEE (reference sequence). The CDR3 has 15 amino acids. Trimming took 3 bases from V and 7 from J, leaving 17 bases between them. The DNA for the CDR3 is TGTGCCAGCAGCTCCGAACGGGGGAAGTCGAATGAGCAGTTCTTC. Its protein product is CASSSERGKSNEQFF.

This clone was recorded only once. The chain recombines TRBV18 with TRBJ1-5; D is perhaps TRBD1 (6 bases). Trimming stripped 9 bases from V and 0 bases from J, with 15 bases between. CDR1 KGHSH and CDR2 LQKENI come from the germline V gene. The CDR3 is made up of 15 amino acids. The CDR3 DNA sequence: TGTGCCAGTCCCGGGGGCGTTAATAGCAATCAGCCCCAGCATTTT. Encoded protein: CASPGGVNSNQPQHF.

Comment on this clone: The junction and the germline gene differ at one end; a read error may be behind it. J is TRBJ2-5 and V is TRBV20-1; 8 bases line up with TRBD1. Germline V gene sequence: CDR1 DFQATT, CDR2 SNEGSKA (reference sequence). The CDR3 has 15 residues. The CDR3 region is CSASDSGTGQGTQYF. CDR3 DNA sequence: TGCAGTGCTAGTGACTCCGGGACAGGCCAAGGGACCCAGTACTTC.

The J gene is TRBJ2-6, the V gene TRBV15; D is unclear. CDR3 length: 15 residues. The V end was cut by 3 bases, the J end by 0 bases, with 6 bases between. Germline V gene data show CDR1 as LNHNV and CDR2 as YYDKDF (reference sequence). CDR3 coding DNA: TGTGCCACCAGCAGCCACAACTCTGGGGCCAACGTCCTGACTTTC. Protein sequence: CATSSHNSGANVLTF. The full variable domain, its missing parts supplied by reference TRBV15 and TRBJ2-6, is DAMVIQNPRYQVTQFGKPVTLSCSQTLNHNVMYWYQQKSSQAPKLLFHYYDKDFNNEADTPDNFQSRRPNTSFCFLDIRSPGLGDTAMYLCATSSHNSGANVLTFGAGSRLTVL.

The sample holds one count of this clone. The chain couples TRBV9 to TRBJ2-5, with 8 nucleotides matching TRBD2. V dropped 4 bases and J dropped 5; count of bases not matched to a gene: 7. CDR3 length: 14 amino acids. CDR1 and CDR2 from the germline V gene are SGDLS and YYNGEE. The CDR3 spells CASSLGLAGETQYF. The CDR3 nucleotides are TGTGCCAGCAGCCTCGGACTAGCAGGCGAGACCCAGTACTTC.

V gene TRBV6-2 or TRBV6-3 combines with J gene TRBJ1-6, with a possible D match to TRBD1 (5 bases). The CDR3 loop spans 14 amino acids. Between the trimmed V and J ends, which lost 6 bases and 7 bases, there was a span of 13 bases. Per the germline V gene, CDR1 is MNHEY and CDR2 is SVGEGT. As DNA, the CDR3 is TGTGCCAGCAGCCCAGCAGGGAGGAATTCACCCCTCCACTTT. This gives the protein CASSPAGRNSPLHF.

This clone has a single count. The chain recombines TRBV9 with TRBJ2-7; no clear D gene. V lost 3 bases and J lost 0, with 10 bases in between. The CDR3 length is 14 residues. Per germline, CDR1 SGDLS and CDR2 YYNGEE. The DNA for the CDR3 is TGTGCCAGCAGCGGACAAGCGAGCTCCTACGAGCAGTACTTC. This sequence encodes CASSGQASSYEQYF. Full variable domain (outside the CDR3, taken from reference TRBV9 and TRBJ2-7): DSGVTQTPKHLITATGQRVTLRCSPRSGDLSVYWYQQSLDQGLQFLIQYYNGEERAKGNILERFSAQQFPDLHSELNLSSLELGDSALYFCASSGQASSYEQYFGPGTRLTVT.

The V and J genes are TRBV3-1 (or the pseudogene TRBV3-2) and TRBJ1-2, with 11 nucleotides matching TRBD1. V shed 2 bases and J 7 bases; nucleotides not matched to a gene: 12. Per germline, CDR1 LGHDT and CDR2 YNNKEL (reference sequence). The CDR3 sequence is 17 residues long. This chain's CDR3 is CASSQKTPDRGRFGYTF. The CDR3 DNA reads as TGTGCCAGCAGCCAAAAGACCCCGGACAGGGGGCGGTTTGGCTACACCTTC.

The chain recombines TRBV6-4 with TRBJ1-2; D remains ambiguous. The CDR3 is 14 amino acids. The germline gives CDR1 MRHNA, CDR2 SNTAGT. Trimming stripped 0 bases from V and 2 bases from J, with 7 bases between. Written as DNA, the CDR3 is TGTGCCAGCAGTGACTCAGGGCTAAACTATGGCTACACCTTC. As protein: CASSDSGLNYGYTF.

J is TRBJ1-1 and V is TRBV9; TRBD1 might be the D (6 bases). The CDR3 totals 17 residues. The germline V and J ends were trimmed by 2 bases and 0 bases, with 17 bases remaining between them. Germline CDR1 SGDLS, CDR2 YYNGEE. For the CDR3, the DNA is TGTGCCAGCAGCGTCTCTAACAGGGCGGCGGTGAACACTGAAGCTTTCTTT. Protein sequence: CASSVSNRAAVNTEAFF.

The chain links TRBV11-2 to TRBJ1-5, with D possibly matching TRBD1 (6 bases). Germline V CDR1 and CDR2: SGHAT, FQNNGV. The CDR3 length is 16 residues. Trimming stripped 1 base from V and 6 bases from J, with 16 bases between. In DNA, the CDR3 is TGTGCCAGCAGCTTAGTACGGCCAGGGGTGGGTCAGCCCCAGCATTTT. Protein: CASSLVRPGVGQPQHF.